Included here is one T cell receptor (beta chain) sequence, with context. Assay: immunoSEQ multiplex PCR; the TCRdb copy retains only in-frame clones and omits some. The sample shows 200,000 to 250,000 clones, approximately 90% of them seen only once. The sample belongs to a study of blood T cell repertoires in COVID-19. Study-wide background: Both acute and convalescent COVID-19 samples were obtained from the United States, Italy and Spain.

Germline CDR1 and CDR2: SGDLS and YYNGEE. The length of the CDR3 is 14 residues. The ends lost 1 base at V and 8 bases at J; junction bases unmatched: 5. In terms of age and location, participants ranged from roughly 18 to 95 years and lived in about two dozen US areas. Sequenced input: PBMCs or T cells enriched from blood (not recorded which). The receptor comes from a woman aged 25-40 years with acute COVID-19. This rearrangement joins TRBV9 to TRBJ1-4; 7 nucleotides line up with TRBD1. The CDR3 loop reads CASSVTGVEEKLFF. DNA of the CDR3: TGTGCCAGCAGCGTAACAGGGGTCGAGGAAAAACTGTTTTTT.